Listed below are T cell receptor beta chains from one sample, sequenced in a study of blood T cell repertoires in COVID-19. The method was immunoSEQ multiplex PCR; TCRdb's version includes in-frame clones alone and lacks a portion of them. The sample lists 150,000 to 200,000 clones, over 90% occurring once. Input material: peripheral blood. The receptors stem from an older woman with COVID-19, enrolled during active disease. Each CDR3 is given with its conserved first and last residue. Fields, in order: V gene, clone size, D gene, J gene, CDR3 protein, CDR3 DNA. A D gene is named only where the DNA matches it firmly. Size values are once, few and many counts, or a class for expanded clones, and some rows have none.

v_call: TRBV29-1; clone_size: NA; d_call: TRBD1; j_call: TRBJ1-1; cdr3_aa: CSVNRGGTEAFF; cdr3_nt: TGCAGCGTGAACAGGGGGGGCACTGAAGCTTTCTTT
v_call: TRBV3-1/TRBV3-2; clone_size: NA; d_call: NA; j_call: TRBJ1-1; cdr3_aa: CASSQGGHTEAFF; cdr3_nt: TGTGCCAGCAGCCAAGGCGGGCACACTGAAGCTTTCTTT
v_call: TRBV2; clone_size: NA; d_call: TRBD1; j_call: TRBJ1-6; cdr3_aa: CASKTQGYNSPLHF; cdr3_nt: TGTGCCAGTAAGACACAGGGGTATAATTCACCCCTCCACTTT
v_call: TRBV4-3; clone_size: NA; d_call: NA; j_call: TRBJ1-2; cdr3_aa: CASSPYTAFDGYTF; cdr3_nt: TGCGCCAGCAGCCCCTATACAGCCTTCGATGGCTACACCTTC
v_call: TRBV7-2; clone_size: NA; d_call: TRBD1; j_call: TRBJ2-1; cdr3_aa: CASSQKAGGDNEQFF; cdr3_nt: TGTGCCAGCAGTCAAAAAGCAGGGGGAGACAATGAGCAGTTCTTC
v_call: TRBV2; clone_size: NA; d_call: TRBD1; j_call: TRBJ2-7; cdr3_aa: CASSAQGAYEQYF; cdr3_nt: TGTGCCAGCAGTGCTCAGGGGGCTTACGAGCAGTACTTC
v_call: TRBV20-1; clone_size: NA; d_call: NA; j_call: TRBJ1-1; cdr3_aa: CSASQVPQSGAFF; cdr3_nt: TGCAGTGCTAGTCAGGTCCCCCAGTCCGGAGCTTTCTTT
v_call: TRBV19; clone_size: once; d_call: TRBD1; j_call: TRBJ2-7; cdr3_aa: CASSYGQGPYEQYF; cdr3_nt: TGTGCCAGTAGTTATGGACAGGGTCCCTACGAGCAGTACTTC
v_call: TRBV7-7; clone_size: once; d_call: TRBD1; j_call: TRBJ2-2; cdr3_aa: CASSLERDRGTGELFF; cdr3_nt: TGTGCCAGCAGCTTAGAGCGCGACAGGGGTACCGGGGAGCTGTTTTTT
v_call: TRBV3-1/TRBV3-2; clone_size: NA; d_call: TRBD1; j_call: TRBJ2-5; cdr3_aa: CASSQEAKTGDETQYF; cdr3_nt: TGTGCCAGCAGCCAAGAGGCCAAGACAGGGGATGAGACCCAGTACTTC
v_call: TRBV3-1/TRBV3-2; clone_size: NA; d_call: NA; j_call: TRBJ1-4; cdr3_aa: CASSPETTPEKLFF; cdr3_nt: TGTGCCAGCAGCCCGGAAACTACTCCCGAAAAACTGTTTTTT
v_call: TRBV25-1; clone_size: NA; d_call: NA; j_call: TRBJ1-1; cdr3_aa: CASSDLNTEAFF; cdr3_nt: TGTGCCAGCAGTGACCTAAACACTGAAGCTTTCTTT
v_call: TRBV12-2; clone_size: NA; d_call: NA; j_call: TRBJ1-4; cdr3_aa: CASRLRGCEKLFF; cdr3_nt: TGTGCAAGTCGCTTAAGGGGATGCGAAAAACTGTTTTTT
v_call: TRBV6-5; clone_size: NA; d_call: TRBD1; j_call: TRBJ1-5; cdr3_aa: CASKPQGQTNQPQHF; cdr3_nt: TGTGCCAGCAAGCCTCAGGGACAGACCAATCAGCCCCAGCATTTT
v_call: TRBV7-8; clone_size: NA; d_call: NA; j_call: TRBJ1-1; cdr3_aa: CASSFPNVNTEAFF; cdr3_nt: TGTGCCAGCAGCTTCCCTAATGTGAACACTGAAGCTTTCTTT
v_call: TRBV7-2; clone_size: NA; d_call: TRBD2; j_call: TRBJ2-3; cdr3_aa: CASSRGVRDTQYF; cdr3_nt: TGTGCCAGCAGCCGGGGGGTCAGAGATACGCAGTATTTT
v_call: TRBV29-1; clone_size: NA; d_call: NA; j_call: TRBJ2-4; cdr3_aa: CSVAGVLAKNIQYF; cdr3_nt: TGCAGCGTTGCCGGTGTCTTAGCCAAAAACATTCAGTACTTC
v_call: TRBV10-3; clone_size: once; d_call: TRBD1; j_call: TRBJ1-3; cdr3_aa: CAIRGQGLIGNTIYF; cdr3_nt: TGTGCCATCAGAGGACAGGGATTGATTGGAAACACCATATATTTT
v_call: TRBV19; clone_size: NA; d_call: TRBD1; j_call: TRBJ1-1; cdr3_aa: CASSLLRTGTGGPEAFF; cdr3_nt: TGTGCCAGTAGTTTACTACGGACCGGGACAGGGGGCCCTGAAGCTTTCTTT
v_call: TRBV2; clone_size: NA; d_call: TRBD1; j_call: TRBJ1-4; cdr3_aa: CASRWDRGATNEKLFF; cdr3_nt: TGTGCCAGCAGATGGGACAGGGGCGCAACTAATGAAAAACTGTTTTTT
v_call: TRBV7-9; clone_size: NA; d_call: NA; j_call: TRBJ1-3; cdr3_aa: CAISWEGYTIYF; cdr3_nt: TGTGCCATCTCCTGGGAGGGTTACACCATATATTTT
v_call: TRBV7-9; clone_size: NA; d_call: NA; j_call: TRBJ2-2; cdr3_aa: CASSPGWGQITNTGELFF; cdr3_nt: TGTGCCAGCAGCCCAGGATGGGGGCAGATAACGAACACCGGGGAGCTGTTTTTT
v_call: TRBV6-5; clone_size: NA; d_call: TRBD1; j_call: TRBJ1-1; cdr3_aa: CASSPGQGRGAEAFF; cdr3_nt: TGTGCCAGCAGTCCGGGACAGGGGAGAGGAGCTGAAGCTTTCTTT
v_call: TRBV7-2; clone_size: NA; d_call: TRBD1; j_call: TRBJ1-4; cdr3_aa: CASSFDRGKLFF; cdr3_nt: TGTGCCAGCAGCTTTGACAGGGGAAAACTGTTTTTT
v_call: TRBV4-3; clone_size: once; d_call: TRBD2; j_call: TRBJ2-5; cdr3_aa: CASSQDTSGVETQYF; cdr3_nt: TGCGCCAGCAGCCAAGATACTAGCGGTGTGGAGACCCAGTACTTC
v_call: TRBV27; clone_size: NA; d_call: NA; j_call: TRBJ1-1; cdr3_aa: CASSPLGAEAFF; cdr3_nt: TGTGCCAGCAGTCCCCTAGGGGCTGAAGCTTTCTTT
v_call: TRBV2; clone_size: NA; d_call: TRBD2; j_call: TRBJ2-1; cdr3_aa: CASSPSGGASNEQFF; cdr3_nt: TGTGCCAGCAGTCCTAGCGGGGGGGCGTCAAATGAGCAGTTCTTC
v_call: TRBV6-2/TRBV6-3; clone_size: NA; d_call: TRBD2; j_call: TRBJ2-1; cdr3_aa: CASSSLGVAGGNNEQFF; cdr3_nt: TGTGCCAGCAGCTCCTTAGGGGTAGCGGGGGGGAACAATGAGCAGTTCTTC
v_call: TRBV18; clone_size: NA; d_call: TRBD1; j_call: TRBJ1-1; cdr3_aa: CASSPDRKNTEAFF; cdr3_nt: TGTGCCAGCTCACCGGACAGGAAGAACACTGAAGCTTTCTTT
v_call: TRBV4-3; clone_size: NA; d_call: NA; j_call: TRBJ2-3; cdr3_aa: CASSQDFSADTQYF; cdr3_nt: TGCGCCAGCAGCCAAGATTTTAGCGCAGATACGCAGTATTTT
v_call: TRBV5-6; clone_size: NA; d_call: TRBD2; j_call: TRBJ2-4; cdr3_aa: CASRSGGAKAIQYF; cdr3_nt: TGTGCCAGCAGGAGCGGGGGGGCCAAGGCCATTCAGTACTTC
v_call: TRBV9; clone_size: NA; d_call: TRBD2; j_call: TRBJ2-7; cdr3_aa: CASSEQDGRGPPSSYEQYF; cdr3_nt: TGTGCCAGCAGCGAACAGGATGGGAGGGGACCCCCGAGCTCCTACGAGCAGTACTTC
v_call: TRBV13; clone_size: once; d_call: TRBD1; j_call: TRBJ1-2; cdr3_aa: CASSLTTGETVNYGYTF; cdr3_nt: TGTGCCAGCAGCTTAACGACAGGGGAAACGGTAAACTATGGCTACACCTTC
v_call: TRBV19; clone_size: NA; d_call: NA; j_call: TRBJ1-5; cdr3_aa: CASSMAPGIVQPQHF; cdr3_nt: TGTGCCAGTAGTATGGCCCCAGGGATAGTTCAGCCCCAGCATTTT
v_call: TRBV19; clone_size: NA; d_call: NA; j_call: TRBJ1-1; cdr3_aa: CASSMGRNTEAFF; cdr3_nt: TGTGCCAGTAGTATGGGCAGGAACACTGAAGCTTTCTTT
v_call: TRBV7-9; clone_size: NA; d_call: NA; j_call: TRBJ1-3; cdr3_aa: CASSLVAVGNTIYF; cdr3_nt: TGTGCCAGCAGCTTAGTGGCGGTTGGAAACACCATATATTTT
v_call: TRBV4-2; clone_size: once; d_call: NA; j_call: TRBJ2-6; cdr3_aa: CASSQEGSSGANVLTF; cdr3_nt: TGTGCCAGCAGCCAAGAAGGGAGCTCTGGGGCCAACGTCCTGACTTTC
v_call: TRBV27; clone_size: once; d_call: TRBD1; j_call: TRBJ2-1; cdr3_aa: CASSPGTGYNEQFF; cdr3_nt: TGTGCCAGCAGTCCAGGGACAGGGTACAATGAGCAGTTCTTC
v_call: TRBV19; clone_size: NA; d_call: TRBD1; j_call: TRBJ1-5; cdr3_aa: CASSKGRQGVSNQPQHF; cdr3_nt: TGTGCCAGTAGTAAAGGGAGACAGGGGGTGAGCAATCAGCCCCAGCATTTT
v_call: TRBV12-3/TRBV12-4; clone_size: NA; d_call: NA; j_call: TRBJ1-2; cdr3_aa: CASSWSFYGYTF; cdr3_nt: TGTGCCAGCAGTTGGAGTTTCTATGGCTACACCTTC
v_call: TRBV2; clone_size: NA; d_call: TRBD2; j_call: TRBJ2-5; cdr3_aa: CASKGGLARETQYF; cdr3_nt: TGTGCCAGCAAAGGCGGACTAGCTCGAGAGACCCAGTACTTC
v_call: TRBV5-1; clone_size: NA; d_call: NA; j_call: TRBJ1-4; cdr3_aa: CASRLTGSKEKLFF; cdr3_nt: TGCGCCAGCAGGCTAACAGGGAGTAAGGAAAAACTGTTTTTT
v_call: TRBV29-1; clone_size: NA; d_call: NA; j_call: TRBJ2-5; cdr3_aa: CSVVGAPSGETQYF; cdr3_nt: TGCAGCGTTGTGGGAGCCCCCTCGGGGGAGACCCAGTACTTC
v_call: TRBV9; clone_size: NA; d_call: TRBD1; j_call: TRBJ1-3; cdr3_aa: CASSATGSGNTIYF; cdr3_nt: TGTGCCAGCAGCGCGACAGGGTCCGGAAACACCATATATTTT
v_call: TRBV7-3; clone_size: once; d_call: TRBD1; j_call: TRBJ1-2; cdr3_aa: CASSSFGTDDGYTF; cdr3_nt: TGTGCCAGCAGCTCCTTCGGGACAGATGATGGCTACACCTTC
v_call: TRBV7-2; clone_size: NA; d_call: TRBD1; j_call: TRBJ1-2; cdr3_aa: CASSLDAGQGSTYGYTF; cdr3_nt: TGTGCCAGCAGCTTAGATGCGGGACAGGGGAGTACTTATGGCTACACCTTC
v_call: TRBV29-1; clone_size: once; d_call: NA; j_call: TRBJ2-3; cdr3_aa: CSVPLGGGTDTQYF; cdr3_nt: TGCAGCGTGCCTCTAGGGGGGGGCACAGATACGCAGTATTTT
v_call: TRBV7-8; clone_size: NA; d_call: NA; j_call: TRBJ1-3; cdr3_aa: CASSLHRVLSGNTIYF; cdr3_nt: TGTGCCAGCAGCTTACACAGGGTGCTCTCTGGAAACACCATATATTTT
v_call: TRBV9; clone_size: NA; d_call: NA; j_call: TRBJ2-7; cdr3_aa: CASSSPPRYEQYF; cdr3_nt: TGTGCCAGCAGCTCCCCCCCCCGTTACGAGCAGTACTTC
v_call: TRBV18; clone_size: NA; d_call: NA; j_call: TRBJ1-3; cdr3_aa: CASSPIGNTIYF; cdr3_nt: TGTGCCAGCTCACCTATTGGAAACACCATATATTTT
v_call: TRBV12-3/TRBV12-4; clone_size: NA; d_call: TRBD1; j_call: TRBJ1-1; cdr3_aa: CASSPRQGAEAFF; cdr3_nt: TGTGCCAGCAGTCCTAGGCAGGGGGCGGAAGCTTTCTTT
v_call: TRBV5-1; clone_size: NA; d_call: NA; j_call: TRBJ1-5; cdr3_aa: CASSPNTGGNQPQHF; cdr3_nt: TGCGCCAGCAGCCCGAACACCGGGGGCAATCAGCCCCAGCATTTT
v_call: TRBV7-2; clone_size: NA; d_call: TRBD1; j_call: TRBJ1-2; cdr3_aa: CASSAGTGAFVLYGYTF; cdr3_nt: TGTGCCAGCAGCGCAGGGACAGGGGCATTTGTTCTCTATGGCTACACCTTC